Each of the 7 T cell receptor beta chains below was sequenced from the same sample in a study of CD8+CD57+ T cells in acquired aplastic anemia. Using genomic DNA as the template, TCR beta VDJ and CDR3 profiling was carried out. TCRdb ran MiXCR on the reads and lists one entry per CDR3 protein. Of 200,000 to 250,000 distinct CDR3 sequences detected, 55% to 65% appear once; the ten largest clones hold roughly 62%. Patients chosen for sequencing had shown CD8+CD57+ cell expansion by flow cytometry. The sequenced sample was sorted CD4+, CD8+, or CD8+CD57+ T cells (not recorded which) from PBMCs. The receptors shown here come from a human donor with aplastic anemia.

Of note for this clonotype: A read error may account for a junction end that differs from germline. This rearrangement joins TRBV19 to TRBJ2-5, with TRBD2 matching over 7 bases. This CDR3 contains 17 residues. CDR1 is LNHDA, CDR2 SQIVND, per germline (reference sequence). CDR3 region: CASSIGLGGGFGETQYF. In nucleotides, the CDR3 is TGTGCCAGTAGTATAGGTTTGGGGGGGGGATTCGGGGAGACACAGTACTTC.

The chain couples TRBV29-1 to TRBJ2-5; unclear D gene. From germline, CDR1 is SQVTM and CDR2 ANQGSEA. The CDR3 length is 9 residues. Trimming removed 3 bases at V and 5 bases at J, with 1 base between. The CDR3 coding sequence is TGCAGCGTTGAGGAGACCCAGTACTTC. As protein: CSVEETQYF.

The chain uses TRBV29-1 and TRBJ2-1, with a tentative D call TRBD2 (5 bases). V was pared by 3 bases and J by 4 bases, with 13 bases between. Germline CDR1 reads SQVTM; CDR2 reads ANQGSEA. The CDR3 loop spans 14 amino acids. The CDR3 loop is CSVDRDGVYNEQFF. The CDR3 region has the DNA TGCAGCGTTGACAGAGACGGGGTGTACAATGAGCAGTTCTTC.

This chain connects TRBV24-1 to TRBJ2-3; a possible D gene is TRBD1 (5 bases). The germline CDR1 and CDR2 sequences are KGHDR and SFDVKD. Trimming left V 4 bases short and J 0 bases short, with 7 bases between. This CDR3 is built from 14 residues. The CDR3 region has the DNA TGTGCCACCAGTGACACAGGTAGCACAGATACGCAGTATTTT. Its translation: CATSDTGSTDTQYF.

Many counts were recorded for this clonotype. The genes are TRBV20-1 and TRBJ2-2; 8 nucleotides align to TRBD2. Germline CDR1 DFQATT, CDR2 SNEGSKA (reference sequence). V shed 4 bases, J shed 3 bases, and the junction held 16 bases outside the gene matches. This CDR3 comprises 18 residues. Here the CDR3 DNA reads TGCAGTGCTACCCAGGGACTAGAGGTCTGTAGGGACACCGGGGAGCTGTTTTTT. It codes for CSATQGLEVCRDTGELFF.

The chain is built from TRBV24-1 and TRBJ1-5, with 10 bases lining up with TRBD1. Germline V gene sequence: CDR1 KGHDR, CDR2 SFDVKD. The CDR3 sequence is 16 residues long. With 3 bases clipped from V and 5 bases from J, the junction kept 6 bases outside the gene matches. The CDR3 DNA reads TGTGCCACCAGTGATGGGGTCGGACAGGGGGATCAGCCCCAGCATTTT. Its protein product is CATSDGVGQGDQPQHF.

This clonotype was seen repeatedly, ten times or more. The CDR3 DNA is TGTGCCAGCAGCCAAGTGTCTGGTGCTAGCGGGGTAGAAGAGCAGTTCTTC. Amino acids: CASSQVSGASGVEEQFF. The genes are TRBV4-2 and TRBJ2-1, with 9 nucleotides matching TRBD2. This CDR3 region has 17 residues. After removal of 1 base from V and 10 bases from J, the junction contained 14 bases not matched to a gene. Germline CDR1 and CDR2: LGHNA and YNFKEQ.